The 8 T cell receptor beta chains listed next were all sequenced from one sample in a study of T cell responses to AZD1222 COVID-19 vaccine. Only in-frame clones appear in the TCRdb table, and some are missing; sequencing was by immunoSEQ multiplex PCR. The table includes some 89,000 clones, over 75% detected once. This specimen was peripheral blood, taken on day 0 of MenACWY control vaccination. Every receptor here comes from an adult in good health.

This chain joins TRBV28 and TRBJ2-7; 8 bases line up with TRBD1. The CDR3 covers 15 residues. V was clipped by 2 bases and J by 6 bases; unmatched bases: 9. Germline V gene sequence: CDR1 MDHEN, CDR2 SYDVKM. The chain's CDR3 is CASSLQGAPLGEQYF. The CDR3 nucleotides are TGTGCCAGCAGTTTACAGGGGGCCCCTTTGGGCGAGCAGTACTTC.

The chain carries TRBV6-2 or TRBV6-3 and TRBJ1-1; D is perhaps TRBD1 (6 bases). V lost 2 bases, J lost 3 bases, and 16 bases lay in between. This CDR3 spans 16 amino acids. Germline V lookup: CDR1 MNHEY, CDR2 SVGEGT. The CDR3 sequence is CASSYGGAGVHTEAFF. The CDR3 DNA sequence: TGTGCCAGCAGTTACGGTGGCGCAGGGGTGCACACTGAAGCTTTCTTT.

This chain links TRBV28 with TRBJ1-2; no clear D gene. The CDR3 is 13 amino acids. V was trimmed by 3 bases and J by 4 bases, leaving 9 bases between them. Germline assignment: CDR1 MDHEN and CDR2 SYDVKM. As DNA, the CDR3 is TGTGCCAGCAGTTTGTCTTCCTCCTATGGCTACACCTTC. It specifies CASSLSSSYGYTF.

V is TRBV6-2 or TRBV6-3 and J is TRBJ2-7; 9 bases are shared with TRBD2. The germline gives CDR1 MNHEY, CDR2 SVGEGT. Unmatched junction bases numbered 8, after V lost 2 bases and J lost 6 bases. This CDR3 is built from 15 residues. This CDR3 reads CASSYRSSGSGEQYF. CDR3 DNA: TGTGCCAGCAGTTACCGGAGTAGCGGGAGTGGCGAGCAGTACTTC.

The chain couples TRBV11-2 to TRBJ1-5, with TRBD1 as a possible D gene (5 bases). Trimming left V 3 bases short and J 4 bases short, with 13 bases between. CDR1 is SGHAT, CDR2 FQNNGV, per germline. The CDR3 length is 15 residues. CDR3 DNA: TGTGCCAGCAGCTTTGGACACCGTGGAAATCAGCCCCAGCATTTT. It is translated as CASSFGHRGNQPQHF.

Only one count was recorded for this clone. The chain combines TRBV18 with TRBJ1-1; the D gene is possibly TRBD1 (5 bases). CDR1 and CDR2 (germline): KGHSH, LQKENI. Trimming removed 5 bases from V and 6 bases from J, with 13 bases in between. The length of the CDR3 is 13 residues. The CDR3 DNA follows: TGTGCCAGCTCAACTGTCAGGGACTCTGAAGCTTTCTTT. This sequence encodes CASSTVRDSEAFF.

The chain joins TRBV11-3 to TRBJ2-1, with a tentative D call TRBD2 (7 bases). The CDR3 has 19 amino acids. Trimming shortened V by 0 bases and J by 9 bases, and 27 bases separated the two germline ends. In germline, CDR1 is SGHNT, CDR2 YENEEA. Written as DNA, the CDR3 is TGTGCCAGCAGCTTAGATCGACCCCTTCGCGGGGGCTGGGGTGTTGAGCAGTTCTTC. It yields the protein CASSLDRPLRGGWGVEQFF.

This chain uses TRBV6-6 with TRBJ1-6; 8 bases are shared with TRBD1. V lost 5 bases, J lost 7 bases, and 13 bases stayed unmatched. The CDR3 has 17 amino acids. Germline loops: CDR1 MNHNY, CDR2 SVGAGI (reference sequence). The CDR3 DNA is TGTGCCAGCAGTCTTCAGGGGGCCACCTTAAAAAATTCACCCCTCCACTTT. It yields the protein CASSLQGATLKNSPLHF.